The clone carrying this T cell receptor (beta chain) has just a few counts. Its matching antigen is unknown. The CDR3 spans 14 residues. The V and J ends lost 10 bases and 0 bases respectively, with 10 bases between them. CDR1 MNHNS and CDR2 SASEGT come from the germline V gene. This entry belongs to a study of T cell repertoires and leukemia-associated antigens. TCRdb re-called the 5' RACE reads with MiXCR, one entry per CDR3 protein. The data contain roughly 10,000 distinct CDR3 sequences, about 43% of them singletons. The chain uses TRBV6-1 and TRBJ2-6; no clear D. Sequenced sample: CD3+ T cells sorted from blood and cultured. The TCR sequence derives from a female donor in good health. CDR3 residues: CATPRPSGANVLTF. DNA for the CDR3: TGTGCCACCCCTAGACCCTCTGGGGCCAACGTCCTGACTTTC.